This T cell receptor (beta chain) was documented in a study of cytomegalovirus exposure and HLA in healthy donors. 13 Jbeta primers and 60 Vbeta primers were used for the PCR. Repertoires were generated with immunoSEQ multiplex PCR, while TCRdb's copy carries only in-frame clones and drops some. The sample yields approximately 200,000 clones, 80% to 85% seen once. The germline CDR1 and CDR2 sequences are KGHSH and LQKENI. The CDR3 runs to 19 residues. J was trimmed by 2 bases and V by 4 bases; bases with no gene match: 16. The TCR comes from a woman aged 45-65 years in good health and CMV-seropositive. This sequence joins TRBV18 and TRBJ2-5, with 10 positions matching TRBD2. Input material: PBMCs. The CDR3 here is CASSLLAASGGENQETQYF. CDR3 sequence (DNA): TGTGCCAGCTCACTCCTCGCGGCTAGCGGGGGAGAGAATCAAGAGACCCAGTACTTC.